This paragraph covers one T cell receptor (beta chain) sequence. Its antigen is still unknown. This sample was taken from a study of memory CD4+ T cells and cytomegalovirus serostatus. General study points: About 40% of the roughly 160 known CMV-associated TCRbeta sequences appeared in CD4+ memory. Suggested: most of the CMV-linked TCR signature lies in CD4+ memory cells.

CDR3 length: 14 amino acids. The germline V gene has CDR1 SGHRS and CDR2 YFSETQ. Trimming removed 2 bases at V and 1 base at J, with 9 bases between. The sort gate was single viable CD3+CD4+CD8-CD45RO+ cells for memory CD4+ T cells. Donors' CMV status reflects serum IgG against pp150, pp28, p38, p52. Produced via immunoSEQ multiplex PCR; TCRdb's table is partial and in-frame only. The profile covers about 58,000 clones, with roughly 84% appearing a single time and around 0.5% taken by the ten largest. Sequencing was done on a sample of memory CD4+ T cells from blood. The source is an adult in good health and CMV-seronegative. Some clones in this sample may be carry-over from other donors' samples. The chain links TRBV5-1 to TRBJ2-5; a possible D gene is TRBD2 (5 bases). The CDR3 region has the DNA TGCGCCAGCAGCTTAGGAGGCCCCCAAGAGACCCAGTACTTC. This encodes CASSLGGPQETQYF.